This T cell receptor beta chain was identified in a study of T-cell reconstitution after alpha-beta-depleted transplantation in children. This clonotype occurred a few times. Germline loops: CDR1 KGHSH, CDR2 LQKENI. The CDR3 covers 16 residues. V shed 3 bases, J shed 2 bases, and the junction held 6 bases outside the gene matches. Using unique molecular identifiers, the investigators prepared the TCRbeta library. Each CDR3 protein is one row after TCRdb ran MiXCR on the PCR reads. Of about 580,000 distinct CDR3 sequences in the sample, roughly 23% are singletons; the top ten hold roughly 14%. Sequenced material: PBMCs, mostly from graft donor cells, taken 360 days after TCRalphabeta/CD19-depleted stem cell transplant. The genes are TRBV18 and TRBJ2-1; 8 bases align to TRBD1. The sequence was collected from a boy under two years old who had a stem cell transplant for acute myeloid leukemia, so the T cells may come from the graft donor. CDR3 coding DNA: TGTGCCAGCTCACCCCTGGACAGGGAGGCCTACAATGAGCAGTTCTTC. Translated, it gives CASSPLDREAYNEQFF.